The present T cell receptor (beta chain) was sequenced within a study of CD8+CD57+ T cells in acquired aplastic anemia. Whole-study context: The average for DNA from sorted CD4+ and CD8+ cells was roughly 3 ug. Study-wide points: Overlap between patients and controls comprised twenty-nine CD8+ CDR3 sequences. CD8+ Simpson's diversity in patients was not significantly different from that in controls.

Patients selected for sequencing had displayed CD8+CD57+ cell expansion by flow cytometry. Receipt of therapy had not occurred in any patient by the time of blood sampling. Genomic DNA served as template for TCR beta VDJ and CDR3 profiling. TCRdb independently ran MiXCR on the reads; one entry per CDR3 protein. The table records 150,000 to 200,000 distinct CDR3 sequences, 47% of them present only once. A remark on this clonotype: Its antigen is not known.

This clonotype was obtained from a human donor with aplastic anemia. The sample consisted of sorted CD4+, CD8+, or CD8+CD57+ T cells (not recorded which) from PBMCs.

CDR3 nucleotides: TGTGCCAGCAGAGAGCTAGAACCGAACACTGAAGCTTTCTTT. Its protein is CASRELEPNTEAFF. The rearrangement uses TRBV10-3 and TRBJ1-1; D gene uncertain. Germline CDR1 ENHRY, CDR2 SYGVKD. The CDR3 totals 14 residues. Trimming took off 10 bases at V and 1 base at J, with 16 bases between the two ends.